This T cell receptor (beta chain) was captured in a study of breast tumors, draining lymph nodes, adjacent tissues. General study points: Findings are consistent with lymph node origin and intratumoral expansion of most tumor T cells. Luminal-like breast cancer showed significantly greater tumor-nontumor repertoire similarity than basal-like breast cancer did. Tumors had less TCR diversity than lymph nodes, more than nontumor tissue. That most tumor T cells come from lymph nodes remained unproven.

TCRdb itself ran the multiplex PCR reads through MiXCR, one entry per CDR3 protein. The table records approximately 230,000 distinct CDR3 sequences, under 35% of them present only once. The CDR3 has 15 residues. Germline assignment: CDR1 SQVTM and CDR2 ANQGSEA. The J segment lost 2 bases and the V segment lost 4 bases, leaving 4 bases of the junction unmatched. This clonotype was counted a single time. The antigen is not known. The lymph nodes were axillary draining lymph nodes from breast cancer patients. The V call is TRBV29-1, the J call TRBJ2-2; 10 bases line up with TRBD1. The specimen was axillary lymph node tissue. This TCR came from a female donor with breast cancer. Some clones in this sample may be carry-over from other donors' samples. The CDR3 is CSVAGTGVNTGELFF. The CDR3 DNA reads TGCAGCGTTGCCGGGACAGGGGTTAACACCGGGGAGCTGTTTTTT.